Listed below are T cell receptor beta chains from one sample, sequenced in a study of blood T cell repertoires in COVID-19. Profiled with immunoSEQ multiplex PCR; TCRdb holds only in-frame clones, not every one. The data show hundreds of thousands of clones, with under 95% seen just once and around 2.7% held by the top ten. Sequencing used PBMCs or T cells enriched from blood (not recorded which). These receptors all stem from a man aged 60 to 69 who had recovered from COVID-19. CDR3s include the opening cysteine and the closing phenylalanine or tryptophan. The D gene is left open where the match is weak. Clone size is given for some rows only: seen once, a few or many times, or a class if the clone is expanded.

>TRBV4-1|17|-|TRBJ1-1|once
TGCGCCAGCAGCCAAGATCGGGCAGGGGTGCTGAGCACTGAAGCTTTCTTT
CASSQDRAGVLSTEAFF
>TRBV19|16|-|TRBJ1-6|-
TGTGCCAGTAGTATCGTGGGGGCGCTTCTAAATTCACCCCTCCACTTT
CASSIVGALLNSPLHF
>TRBV11-2|15|TRBD1|TRBJ1-6|once
TGTGCCAGCAGCTTTAAAGGGACAGCCAATTCACCCCTCCACTTT
CASSFKGTANSPLHF
>TRBV6-2/TRBV6-3|14|-|TRBJ2-1|-
TGTGCCAGCAGTTACTCGATTAGATACAATGAGCAGTTCTTC
CASSYSIRYNEQFF
>TRBV5-1|15|TRBD2|TRBJ2-1|-
TGCGCCAGCAGCCCAGGATCGCTAGCGGGTGCTGAGCAGTTCTTC
CASSPGSLAGAEQFF
>TRBV12-3/TRBV12-4|13|-|TRBJ2-7|-
TGTGCCAGCAGCGTTGCGGGGGCTTCCGAGCAGTACTTC
CASSVAGASEQYF
>TRBV5-6|12|-|TRBJ2-7|once
TGTGCCAGCACCCGGTCCGAGGACATCCAAAACTTC
CASTRSEDIQNF
>TRBV19|17|TRBD1|TRBJ1-2|-
TGTGCCAGTAGTAAGGGGGCGGACAGGTCTTATGAGTATGGCTACACCTTC
CASSKGADRSYEYGYTF
>TRBV19|15|-|TRBJ1-2|-
TGTGCCAGTAGTCGGACAGAGTCTCTCCTCTATGGCTACACCTTC
CASSRTESLLYGYTF
>TRBV5-1|11|-|TRBJ2-5|-
TGCGCCAGCAGCTTGCAGGAGACCCAGTACTTC
CASSLQETQYF
>TRBV5-1|14|-|TRBJ1-3|-
TGCGCCAGCAGTCCCAGGGCGTCTGGAAACACCATATATTTT
CASSPRASGNTIYF
>TRBV18|14|TRBD1|TRBJ1-1|-
TGTGCCAGCTCAACGACAGGGACGAACACTGAAGCTTTCTTT
CASSTTGTNTEAFF
>TRBV4-1|17|-|TRBJ1-1|-
TGCGCCAGCAGCCAACAATATCCCACAGAAGTCAACACTGAAGCTTTCTTT
CASSQQYPTEVNTEAFF
>TRBV12-3/TRBV12-4|13|-|TRBJ1-4|-
TGTGCCAGCAGCCAAGGGGCCCTTGAGTGTCTGTTTTTT
CASSQGALECLFF
>TRBV7-9|13|-|TRBJ2-5|-
TGTGCCAGCAGCTTGCGACTTAAGGAGACCCAGTACTTC
CASSLRLKETQYF
>TRBV4-1|15|TRBD1|TRBJ1-2|-
TGCGCCAGCAGCCTAGGGTGGGACAGGGGTTACGGCTACACCTTC
CASSLGWDRGYGYTF
>TRBV5-5|13|-|TRBJ1-2|-
TGTGCCAGCAGCTTTCGACAGGAATATGGCTACACCTTC
CASSFRQEYGYTF
>TRBV7-9|11|-|TRBJ1-4|-
TGTGCCAGCAGCTTATCCGGGGAACTGTTTTTT
CASSLSGELFF
>TRBV19|14|-|TRBJ2-7|-
TGTGCCAGTAGTGGAAGGACAGCAGAATACGAGCAGTACTTC
CASSGRTAEYEQYF
>TRBV19|14|-|TRBJ2-2|-
TGTGCCAGTAGTAACAGGGCGATCACCGGGGAGCTGTTTTTT
CASSNRAITGELFF
>TRBV18|14|-|TRBJ1-1|-
TGTGCCAGCTCACCCGCCGGGTCGGGCACTGAAGCTTTCTTT
CASSPAGSGTEAFF
>TRBV2|10|-|TRBJ2-3|-
TGTGCCAGCACCTCAGATACGCAGTATTTT
CASTSDTQYF